Only one count was recorded for the clone carrying this T cell receptor beta chain. Sequencing was performed with immunoSEQ multiplex PCR; in TCRdb, only in-frame clones are kept and a portion is missing. Here the sample spans 90,000 to 100,000 clones, 79% being singletons. These data originate in a study of control samples from healthy donors and cancer patients. The ends were cut back, 4 bases at V and 3 bases at J, with 8 bases in the middle. Looked up from germline, CDR1 is SGHRS and CDR2 is YFSETQ. This CDR3 has 12 residues. The chain is built from TRBV5-1 and TRBJ2-7; no firm D call. The TCR originated in a woman between 25 and 40 years old in good health. Source material: blood. CDR3 bases: TGCGCCAGCAGCGGGGAAAACTACGAGCAGTACTTC. It codes for CASSGENYEQYF.